This record covers a single TCR beta chain. Its specificity is unknown. V shed 6 bases and J shed 5 bases, with 16 bases lying between them. The length of the CDR3 is 14 residues. From germline, CDR1 is MNHEY and CDR2 SVGAGI. This entry is derived from a study of T cell repertoires in cytomegalovirus infection. General study points: CMV-specific HLA-C-restricted TCR beta clonotypes dominated the ex vivo response.

MiXCR was run by TCRdb on the reads, yielding one entry per CDR3 protein. The table includes approximately 83,000 distinct CDR3 sequences, 20% to 30% detected once. This chain joins TRBV6-5 and TRBJ1-2, with D tentatively TRBD1 (5 bases). Sample: CD8+ T cells from cultured PBMCs, taken from culture after CMV antigen stimulation. The origin of this receptor is a human donor in good health (CMV status not recorded). Some clones in this sample may be carry-over from other donors' samples. CDR3 in amino acids: CASRTTSGGYGYTF. Written as DNA, the CDR3 is TGTGCCAGCAGGACGACATCTGGGGGATATGGCTACACCTTC.